This is a list of T cell receptor beta chains from one sample in a study of cytomegalovirus exposure and HLA in healthy donors. Only in-frame clones appear in the TCRdb table, and some are missing; sequencing was by immunoSEQ multiplex PCR. The sample includes some 120,000 clones, 85% to 90% of them seen just once. Input material: PBMCs. These receptors all come from a young man in good health and CMV-seronegative. The CDR3 runs from the conserved cysteine through the conserved F or W. D genes are given only for firm matches. Size tells how often a clone was seen (once, few, many) or the class of an expanded clone, and some rows leave it out.

NA,TRBV2,TRBJ2-3,NA,TGTGCCAGCAGTGTGGGAGATGGCACAGATACGCAGTATTTT,CASSVGDGTDTQYF
NA,TRBV19,TRBJ2-2,NA,TGTGCCAGTAGTATGGGCGCCCAGTACACCGGGGAGCTGTTTTTT,CASSMGAQYTGELFF
once,TRBV27,TRBJ1-5,TRBD1,TGTGCCAGCAGTTTAACCGGGACAGGGTATGAGGGAAATCAGCCCCAGCATTTT,CASSLTGTGYEGNQPQHF
NA,TRBV29-1,TRBJ2-7,NA,TGCAGCGTCGTTTTGCAGGAGGCTTCCTACGAGCAGTACTTC,CSVVLQEASYEQYF
NA,TRBV2,TRBJ2-2,TRBD2,TGTGCCCTTGGGGGGGATTTGGGCAACACCGGGGAGCTGTTTTTT,CALGGDLGNTGELFF
few,TRBV7-2,TRBJ2-7,TRBD1,TGTGCCAGCGGCCACCATTCCCGGGACAGGGGGAGTTACGAGCAGTACTTC,CASGHHSRDRGSYEQYF
NA,TRBV7-9,TRBJ2-5,NA,TGTGCCAGCAGCTTCTCTCAGGGAGGATTGACCCAGTACTTC,CASSFSQGGLTQYF
once,TRBV7-2,TRBJ2-1,TRBD2,TGTGCCAGCAGCCCATTCGTTAGCGGGGCCGGGGAAAATGAGCAGTTCTTC,CASSPFVSGAGENEQFF
NA,TRBV20-1,TRBJ2-7,TRBD2,TGCAGTGCTGAGCGGGAGGAAGAGCAGTACTTC,CSAEREEEQYF
once,TRBV7-9,TRBJ2-3,NA,TGTGCCAGCAGCTTAGGAAGCGGACTTACAGATACGCAGTATTTT,CASSLGSGLTDTQYF
NA,TRBV11-3,TRBJ2-5,NA,TGTGCCAGCAGCTTAGGGCGACACTACCAAGAGACCCAGTACTTC,CASSLGRHYQETQYF
NA,TRBV19,TRBJ2-7,TRBD2,TGTGCCAGTAGTATGGGACTAGTCGACGAGCAGTACTTC,CASSMGLVDEQYF
NA,TRBV2,TRBJ2-3,NA,TGTGCCAGCAGGGTTGAGTCAGGTACGCAGTATTTT,CASRVESGTQYF
NA,TRBV4-3,TRBJ2-6,NA,TGCGCCAGCAGCCAAACAGGATTCTCTGGGGCCAACGTCCTGACTTTC,CASSQTGFSGANVLTF
NA,TRBV10-3,TRBJ1-2,TRBD1,TGTGCCGCGGGAATACAGGGGGCGCGGGATGGCTACACCTTC,CAAGIQGARDGYTF
NA,TRBV5-4,TRBJ1-1,NA,TGTGCCAGCAGCTACCCTCCAGGTCGTGAAGCTTTCTTT,CASSYPPGREAFF
NA,TRBV5-3,TRBJ2-1,NA,TGTGCCAGAAGCTTGTTACGCACAGGGAGCTCCTACAATGAGCAGTTCTTC,CARSLLRTGSSYNEQFF
NA,TRBV9,TRBJ2-3,TRBD2,TGTGCCAGCAGCCTCGTGGGGACTATACGCACAGATACGCAGTATTTT,CASSLVGTIRTDTQYF
NA,TRBV6-1,TRBJ1-1,NA,TGTGCCAGCAGTGAAACCCCTCGGACCTACACAGGACGCACTGAAGCTTTCTTT,CASSETPRTYTGRTEAFF
NA,TRBV4-3,TRBJ1-2,NA,TGCGCCAGCAGCCAAGTCACGGAGTTCAGGGCCGTCTTC,CASSQVTEFRAVF
NA,TRBV15,TRBJ2-7,TRBD1,TGTGCCACCAGCAGTCCTCAAAGGCAGGGGGCTTCCCCCTACGAGCAGTACTTC,CATSSPQRQGASPYEQYF
few,TRBV5-6,TRBJ1-2,NA,TGTGCCAGCAGCTTGGGCAACTCTAACTATGGCTACACCTTC,CASSLGNSNYGYTF
NA,TRBV2,TRBJ1-4,NA,TGTGCCAGCCGAGTCTTGGACTCACTGTTTTTT,CASRVLDSLFF
NA,TRBV5-4,TRBJ1-3,NA,TGTGCCAGCAGCTTGGGTGGGACAACGGGAGGAAACACCATATATTTT,CASSLGGTTGGNTIYF
NA,TRBV7-3,TRBJ2-7,NA,TGTGCCAGCAGCCCCTCCCACACCTACGAGCAGTACTTC,CASSPSHTYEQYF
NA,TRBV30,TRBJ2-5,NA,TGTGCCTGGGGCCTTCCCACCAGGGTCCCGATCCCGTTCACCCAGTACTTC,CAWGLPTRVPIPFTQYF
NA,TRBV29-1,TRBJ1-2,NA,TGCAGCGCCCTCGGGGGGGGTGGCTACACCTTC,CSALGGGGYTF
NA,TRBV11-2,TRBJ2-5,NA,TGTGCCAGCAGCTTAGATCGACAGGCCCTAAACCAAGAGACCCAGTACTTC,CASSLDRQALNQETQYF
NA,TRBV4-1,TRBJ2-5,NA,TGCGCCAGCAGCCAAGGGCTTAAGACAGCTCAAGAGACCCAGTACTTC,CASSQGLKTAQETQYF
NA,TRBV6-5,TRBJ1-4,TRBD1,TGTGCCAGCAGTTACTCGACAGGGGATATTGAAAAACTGTTTTTT,CASSYSTGDIEKLFF
once,TRBV5-1,TRBJ2-1,NA,TGCGCCAGCAGCTTGACCGGACCCGCGGCGGGTAGTAATGAGCAGTTCTTC,CASSLTGPAAGSNEQFF
NA,TRBV7-2,TRBJ2-5,NA,TGTGCCAGCAGCCCAGGACAGCGGCAAGAGACCCAGTACTTC,CASSPGQRQETQYF
NA,TRBV19,TRBJ1-5,TRBD1,TGTGCCAGTAGTGTCCGGGACAGCCTGAATCAGCCCCAGCATTTT,CASSVRDSLNQPQHF
NA,TRBV29-1,TRBJ2-5,NA,TGCAGCGCTATACGGAGCCTCCAAGAGACCCAGTACTTC,CSAIRSLQETQYF
few,TRBV5-1,TRBJ1-5,NA,TGCGCCAGCAGCTTGGCGGGGGATCAGCCCCAGCATTTT,CASSLAGDQPQHF
few,TRBV19,TRBJ2-7,TRBD2,TGTGCCAGTAGGAGAGCGGGAGGCTACGAGCAGTACTTC,CASRRAGGYEQYF
NA,TRBV6-4,TRBJ2-1,NA,TGTGCCAGCAGTGTTGAAGCGCGGGATGAGCAGTTCTTC,CASSVEARDEQFF
NA,TRBV7-9,TRBJ2-7,TRBD1,TGTGCCAGCAGCCGGACAGGCGAGCAGTACTTC,CASSRTGEQYF
NA,TRBV6-1,TRBJ2-1,TRBD1,TGTGCCAGCAGCCCGGGACAGGGGCGCTATTATGAGCAGTTCTTC,CASSPGQGRYYEQFF
NA,TRBV19,TRBJ2-7,NA,TGTGCCAGTAGCCCTGGGAGGATCTACGAGCAGTACTTC,CASSPGRIYEQYF
NA,TRBV12-2,TRBJ1-6,NA,TGTGCAATGCGACAGTTTAATTCACCCCTCCACTTT,CAMRQFNSPLHF
NA,TRBV15,TRBJ2-1,NA,TGTGCCACCAGAGAGCACGGTTCATACAATGAGCAGTTCTTC,CATREHGSYNEQFF
medium-sized,TRBV6-6,TRBJ2-5,NA,TGTGCCAGCAGTTACGGAATTACAGCCCTGTGGACCCAGTACTTC,CASSYGITALWTQYF
NA,TRBV5-1,TRBJ2-7,NA,TGCGCCAGCAGCTTGGCCGACGAGCAGTACTTC,CASSLADEQYF